These T cell receptor beta chains were read from a single sample in a study of siplizumab effects on memory and regulatory T cells. Sequencing used immunoSEQ multiplex PCR; TCRdb keeps in-frame clones, though not all of them. The sample contains more than 95,000 clones, nearly 95% of which appear only once. The sequencing input was Tregs sorted from blood. All receptors derive from a human donor in good health. CDR3s include the opening cysteine and the closing phenylalanine or tryptophan.

j_call	v_call	cdr3_aa
TRBJ2-7	TRBV4-1	CASSIDGYEQYF
TRBJ2-3	TRBV9	CASSVGSLNTQYF
TRBJ2-1	TRBV19	CASTGTRSYNEQFF
TRBJ2-2	TRBV15	CAISPQLGQAGELFF
TRBJ1-4	TRBV6-5	CASSYSRLNEKLFF
TRBJ2-7	TRBV6-5	CASSTILASEQYF
TRBJ2-7	TRBV5-4	CASSSMINRREHEQYF
TRBJ1-1	TRBV5-1	CASSNPGLRTTEAFF
TRBJ1-4	TRBV2	CASMDRTTNEKLFF
TRBJ1-1	TRBV6-6	CASSGDTEAFF
TRBJ2-3	TRBV28	CASTSPTRADREDTQYF
TRBJ1-4	TRBV4-1	CASKRTAGKDTNEKLFF
TRBJ2-1	TRBV7-8	CASSLFVEASGSREQFF
TRBJ1-1	TRBV7-2	CASSPDRMNTEAFF
TRBJ2-1	TRBV2	CASSRYNEQFF
TRBJ2-1	TRBV5-1	CASSFTGTGLGDEQFF
TRBJ2-2	TRBV10-3	CAITQGGANTGELFF
TRBJ1-1	TRBV25-1	CASSEGQGHTEAFF
TRBJ1-5	TRBV7-2	CASSSAKSQPQHF
TRBJ2-3	TRBV7-2	CASSLGLAGLYTQYF
TRBJ1-2	TRBV7-9	CASSLALEGDYGYTF
TRBJ1-2	TRBV5-6	CASTLPGTADYGYTF
TRBJ2-7	TRBV9	CASSVDGSSSYEQYF
TRBJ2-3	TRBV7-2	CASSLEGLAGVDTQYF
TRBJ1-3	TRBV5-1	CASSLSVLGSGNTIYF
TRBJ1-4	TRBV7-2	CASSLSGHGLNEKLFF
TRBJ2-1	TRBV28	CASKGGTSYNEQFF
TRBJ1-1	TRBV11-2	CASSSWREGTEAFF
TRBJ2-1	TRBV9	CASSPRAYNEQFF
TRBJ1-1	TRBV30	CAWGQTEAFF
TRBJ2-7	TRBV6-1	CAAERYPGIYEQYF
TRBJ1-5	TRBV19	CASSRTSDQPQHF
TRBJ1-3	TRBV5-1	CASSLAGSDGNTIYF
TRBJ1-1	TRBV18	CASSPQGGRTEAFF
TRBJ2-2	TRBV11-2	CASITGTRSLSDTGELFF
TRBJ2-3	TRBV7-2	CASSRRQGGTDTQYF
TRBJ1-1	TRBV5-1	CASSLTQGVNTEAFF
TRBJ2-7	TRBV6-5	CASSTTGFYEQYF
TRBJ2-7	TRBV5-1	CASSTGTSGGRNEQYF
TRBJ1-1	TRBV6-5	CASGAGANTEAFF
TRBJ2-5	TRBV30	CAWSVPRTSGQETQYF
TRBJ1-2	TRBV5-5	CASSLEGARYGYTF
TRBJ2-5	TRBV5-1	CASSLSGQETQYF
TRBJ2-1	TRBV5-6	CASSLVLAGYNEQFF
TRBJ2-2	TRBV4-1	CASSHPRQRGYTGELFF
TRBJ1-1	TRBV6-5	CASSYRGTNTEAFF
TRBJ1-4	TRBV2	CASRAGTTNEKLFF
TRBJ2-3	TRBV5-1	CASSLFTRSTDTQYF
TRBJ2-5	TRBV7-2	CASSLGPTVGETQYF
TRBJ2-7	TRBV2	CAIRAGQAASEQYF